This T cell receptor (beta chain) stems from a study of blood T cells in healthy people across ages. Study-level results: Higher diversity, along with more naive CD4+ cells, distinguished long-lived donors from aged donors.

Every participating donor contributed 9.5 to 10 milliliters of peripheral blood through a draw. Germline CDR1 SEHNR, CDR2 FQNEAQ (reference sequence). V shed 2 bases and J shed 2 bases, with 9 bases lying between them. CDR3 length: 14 residues. The authors ran a second PCR of about 6 to 12 cycles using a sample-barcoded 5' primer and a J-beta primer mix. TCRdb independently ran MiXCR on the 5' RACE reads; one entry per CDR3 protein. The sample records around 870,000 distinct CDR3 sequences, about 30% being singletons. This clonotype occurred many times. Its antigen is as yet unknown. This chain uses TRBV7-9 with TRBJ1-2, with TRBD1 as a possible D gene (6 bases). The source is a woman of 80 years or more in good health. Sequencing was done on a sample of blood. The chain's CDR3 is CASSLKGTNYGYTF. The CDR3 nucleotides read TGTGCCAGCAGCTTAAAAGGGACAAACTATGGCTACACCTTC.